The 17 T cell receptor beta chains below all came from one sample that was sequenced in a study of cytomegalovirus exposure and HLA in healthy donors. PCR used 60 Vbeta primers and 13 Jbeta primers. The repertoire was sequenced with immunoSEQ multiplex PCR; TCRdb's copy has only in-frame clones and lacks some. The data contain approximately 150,000 clones, roughly 80% of them singletons. Material: PBMCs. The receptors stem from a young man in good health and CMV-seronegative.

V gene TRBV11-3 combines with J gene TRBJ2-1; D unresolved. This CDR3 is built from 16 residues. The V and J ends lost 1 base and 7 bases respectively, with 17 bases between them. The V gene's germline CDR1 is SGHNT and CDR2 YENEEA. The CDR3 coding sequence is TGTGCCAGCAGCTTAGGATTGCGGCGAAGTGGGAATGAGCAGTTCTTC. This codes for CASSLGLRRSGNEQFF.

This clone has just one count. The V call is TRBV5-1, the J call TRBJ1-1; D call uncertain. Germline V gene data show CDR1 as SGHRS and CDR2 as YFSETQ. The CDR3 is 13 amino acids. Between the trimmed V and J ends, which lost 3 bases and 8 bases, there was a span of 14 bases. The CDR3 reads CASSSGLFLEAFF. CDR3 DNA: TGCGCCAGCAGCTCCGGACTCTTTCTGGAAGCTTTCTTT.

The chain links TRBV5-1 to TRBJ2-7; 8 bases align to TRBD1. V gave up 5 bases and J gave up 5 bases; unmatched junction bases: 12. CDR3 size: 15 residues. Germline CDR1 is SGHRS and CDR2 is YFSETQ. This CDR3 is CASRGGDRKLNEQYF. The CDR3 coding sequence is TGCGCCAGCAGAGGTGGGGACAGGAAGTTAAACGAGCAGTACTTC.

J is TRBJ1-1 and V is TRBV7-6, with D perhaps matching TRBD1 (5 bases). V was shortened by 1 base and J by 0 bases, with 6 bases between the two germline ends. CDR1 SGHVS and CDR2 FNYEAQ come from the germline V gene. The CDR3 spans 14 residues. CDR3 nucleotides: TGTGCCAGCAGCTTAGGGGGGGTGAACACTGAAGCTTTCTTT. Protein: CASSLGGVNTEAFF.

The V call is TRBV15, the J call TRBJ2-4, with a tentative D call TRBD1 (6 bases). V lost 3 bases and J 0 bases, leaving 9 bases between the germline ends. The CDR3 length is 15 residues. Germline assignment: CDR1 LNHNV and CDR2 YYDKDF (reference sequence). The CDR3 DNA is TGTGCCACCAGCAGGGGGGCCATAGCCAAAAACATTCAGTACTTC. It is translated as CATSRGAIAKNIQYF.

As for this clone: At one of its ends the junction is not consistent with the germline gene, which may arise from a read error. The genes are TRBV30 and TRBJ1-1; 7 bases are a match to TRBD1. The CDR3 is made up of 15 amino acids. CDR1 GTSNPN and CDR2 SVGIG come from the germline V gene (reference sequence). CDR3 DNA: TGTGCCTGGAGTGTCTCGACAGGGCAAGGGACTGTAGCTTTCTTT. The encoded protein is CAWSVSTGQGTVAFF.

The V and J genes are TRBV13 and TRBJ2-5, with D possibly TRBD1 on 5 matching bases. The DNA end lines up better with TRBJ2-7; the J call may be wrong. CDR1 is PRHDT, CDR2 FYEKMQ, per germline (reference sequence). The CDR3 extends over 13 amino acids. This chain's CDR3 is CASSLEGDYEQYF. The CDR3 bases are TGTGCCAGCAGCTTAGAAGGGGACTACGAGCAGTACTTC.

The chain combines TRBV27 with TRBJ1-4; 8 bases map to TRBD1. Germline CDR1 is MNHEY and CDR2 is SMNVEV (reference sequence). After removal of 6 bases from V and 4 bases from J, the junction contained 7 bases not matched to a gene. The CDR3 length is 15 residues. Written as DNA, the CDR3 is TGTGCCAGCAGACCTGGACAGGGAGGTAATGAAAAACTGTTTTTT. It translates to CASRPGQGGNEKLFF.

The rearrangement uses TRBV28 and TRBJ1-1, with a tentative D call TRBD1 (5 bases). The V end lost 8 bases, the J end lost 0 bases, and 10 bases lay between the germline ends. This CDR3 is 13 amino acids long. Germline assignment: CDR1 MDHEN and CDR2 SYDVKM. The CDR3 DNA is TGTGCCAGCCGGGGGAGAATGAACACTGAAGCTTTCTTT. Translated, it gives CASRGRMNTEAFF.

The chain carries TRBV5-6 and TRBJ1-5; unclear D gene. The CDR3 has 13 amino acids. The V end was cut by 5 bases, the J end by 1 base, with 7 bases between. Germline values: CDR1 SGHDT, CDR2 YYEEEE. In DNA, the CDR3 is TGTGCCAGCAGTCCGGGGAGCAATCAGCCCCAGCATTTT. Translating gives CASSPGSNQPQHF.

The chain joins TRBV7-3 to TRBJ1-6; 7 bases map to TRBD1. Germline CDR1 reads SGHTA; CDR2 reads FQGTGA. CDR3 length equals 15 residues. V lost 5 bases and J lost 0; bases outside the gene matches: 1. The CDR3 sequence is CASSPGGSYNSPLHF. DNA for the CDR3: TGTGCCAGCAGCCCAGGGGGCTCCTATAATTCACCCCTCCACTTT. Complete variable domain (other parts from reference TRBV7-3 and TRBJ1-6): GAGVSQTPSNKVTEKGKYVELRCDPISGHTALYWYRQSLGQGPEFLIYFQGTGAADDSGLPNDRFFAVRPEGSVSTLKIQRTERGDSAVYLCASSPGGSYNSPLHFGNGTRLTVT.

This clone has just a few counts. The gene calls are TRBV7-2 and TRBJ2-7, with D possibly TRBD1 on 6 matching bases. V was trimmed by 5 bases and J by 4 bases, leaving 12 bases between them. Germline V gives CDR1 SGHTA, CDR2 FQGNSA. The CDR3 is 13 amino acids. The CDR3: CASSPTGPYEQYF. The CDR3 bases are TGTGCCAGCAGCCCGACAGGTCCTTACGAGCAGTACTTC.

The gene calls are TRBV28 and TRBJ1-1; D is unresolved. Per the germline V gene, CDR1 is MDHEN and CDR2 is SYDVKM. CDR3 size: 12 residues. V was cut by 2 bases and J by 5 bases, with 6 bases left in between. The CDR3 DNA follows: TGTGCCAGCAGTTTAGGCAGGACTGAAGCTTTCTTT. Amino acid sequence: CASSLGRTEAFF.

The chain joins TRBV4-3 to TRBJ1-2, with 7 bases identical to TRBD1. Trimming took 1 base from V and 5 from J; bases not matched to a gene: 10. Germline V gene data show CDR1 as LGHNA and CDR2 as YSLEER. This CDR3 is built from 16 residues. The CDR3 DNA reads TGCGCCAGCAGCCAAGTGGGGGAACAGGGGATTTATGGCTACACCTTC. The encoded protein is CASSQVGEQGIYGYTF.

This clone has a handful of counts. The V call is TRBV10-3, the J call TRBJ2-7, with 13 nucleotides matching TRBD2. With V trimmed by 3 bases and J by 5 bases, 22 bases remained unmatched. The CDR3 is made up of 21 amino acids. Germline V gene lookup returns CDR1 ENHRY and CDR2 SYGVKD. CDR3 coding DNA: TGTGCCATCAGTGACCTTTCAGTCGGACTAGCGGGAGTAAGAGCAGGCCACGAGCAGTACTTC. This encodes CAISDLSVGLAGVRAGHEQYF.

This clone occurred a few times. V gene TRBV5-1 combines with J gene TRBJ1-1, with TRBD1 matching over 7 bases. V shed 4 bases, J shed 0 bases, and the junction held 3 bases outside the gene matches. Looked up from germline, CDR1 is SGHRS and CDR2 is YFSETQ. This CDR3 contains 14 residues. CDR3 nucleotides: TGCGCCAGCAGCGGGGGACAGATGAACACTGAAGCTTTCTTT. It codes for CASSGGQMNTEAFF.

The rearrangement links TRBV6-1 to TRBJ1-1, with a tentative D call TRBD1 (6 bases). CDR1 is MNHNS, CDR2 SASEGT, per germline. V lost 2 bases to trimming and J lost 5 bases, with 15 bases between them. The CDR3 covers 15 residues. The CDR3 nucleotides are TGTGCCAGCAGTGAAAGTCGAGGGGGAAGGACTGAAGCTTTCTTT. This gives the protein CASSESRGGRTEAFF.